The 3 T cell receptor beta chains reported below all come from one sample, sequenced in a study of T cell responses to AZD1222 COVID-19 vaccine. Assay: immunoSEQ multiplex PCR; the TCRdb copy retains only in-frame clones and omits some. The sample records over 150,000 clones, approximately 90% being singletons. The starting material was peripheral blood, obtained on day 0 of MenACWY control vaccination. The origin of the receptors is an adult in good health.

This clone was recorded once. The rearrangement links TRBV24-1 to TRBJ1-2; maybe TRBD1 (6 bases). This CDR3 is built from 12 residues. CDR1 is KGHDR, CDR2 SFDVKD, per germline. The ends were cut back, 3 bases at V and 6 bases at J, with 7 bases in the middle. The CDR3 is CATSDRTDGYTF. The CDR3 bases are TGTGCCACCAGTGATCGGACAGATGGCTACACCTTC.

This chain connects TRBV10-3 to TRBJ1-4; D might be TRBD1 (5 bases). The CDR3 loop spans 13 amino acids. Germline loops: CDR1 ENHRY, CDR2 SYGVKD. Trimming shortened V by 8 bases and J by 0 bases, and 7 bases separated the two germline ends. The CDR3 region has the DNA TGTGCCATCGGCAGGGCAACTAATGAAAAACTGTTTTTT. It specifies CAIGRATNEKLFF.

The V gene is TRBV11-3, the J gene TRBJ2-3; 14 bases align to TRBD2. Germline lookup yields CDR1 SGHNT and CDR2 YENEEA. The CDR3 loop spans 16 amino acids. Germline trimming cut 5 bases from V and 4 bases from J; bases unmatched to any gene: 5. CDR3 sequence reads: CASSPGTSGSADTQYF. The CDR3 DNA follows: TGTGCCAGCAGCCCCGGGACTAGCGGGAGCGCAGATACGCAGTATTTT.